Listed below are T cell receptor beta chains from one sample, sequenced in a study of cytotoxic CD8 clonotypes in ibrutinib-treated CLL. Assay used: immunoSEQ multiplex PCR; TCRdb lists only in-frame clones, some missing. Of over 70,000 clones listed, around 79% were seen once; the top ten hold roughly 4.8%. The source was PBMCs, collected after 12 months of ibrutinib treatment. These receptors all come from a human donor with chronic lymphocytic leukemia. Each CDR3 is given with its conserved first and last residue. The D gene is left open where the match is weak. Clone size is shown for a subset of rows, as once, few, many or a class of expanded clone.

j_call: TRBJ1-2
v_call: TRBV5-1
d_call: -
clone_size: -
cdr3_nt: TGCGCCAGCAGCCCCCCGGGCGGGACGCACTACACCTTC
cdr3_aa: CASSPPGGTHYTF

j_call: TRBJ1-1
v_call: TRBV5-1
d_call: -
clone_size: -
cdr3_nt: TGCGCCAGCAGCTGGACAGCGGAGAACACTGAAGCTTTCTTT
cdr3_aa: CASSWTAENTEAFF

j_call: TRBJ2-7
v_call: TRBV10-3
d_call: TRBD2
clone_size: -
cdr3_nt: TGTGCCATCAGCAGCGGGGCAGCCTACGAGCAGTACTTC
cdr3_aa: CAISSGAAYEQYF

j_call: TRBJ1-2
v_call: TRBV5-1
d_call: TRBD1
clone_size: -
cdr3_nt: TGCGCCAGCAGCCGGACAGGGTCGGGTGGCTACACCTTC
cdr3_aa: CASSRTGSGGYTF

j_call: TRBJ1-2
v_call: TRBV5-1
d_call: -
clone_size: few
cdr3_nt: TGCGCCAGCAGCTTGGCCCGGGGGCCAGGGTCTAACGGCTACACCTTC
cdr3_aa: CASSLARGPGSNGYTF

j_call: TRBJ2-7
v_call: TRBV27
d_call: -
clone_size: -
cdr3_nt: TGTGCCAGCAGCCCCCAGGACAGGAGGGGCGAGCAGTACTTC
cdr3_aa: CASSPQDRRGEQYF

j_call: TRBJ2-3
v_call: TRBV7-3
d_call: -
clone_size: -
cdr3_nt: TGTGCCAGCAGGCGGGCCGTTAGCACAGATACGCAGTATTTT
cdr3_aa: CASRRAVSTDTQYF

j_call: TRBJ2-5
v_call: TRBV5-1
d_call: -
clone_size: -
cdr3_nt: TGCGCCAGCAGCTTGGGGGGACAAGAGACCCAGTACTTC
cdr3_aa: CASSLGGQETQYF

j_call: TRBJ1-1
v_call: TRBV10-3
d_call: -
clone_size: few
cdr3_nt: TGTGCCATCAGGGGACGGGGGAACACTGAAGCTTTCTTT
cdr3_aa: CAIRGRGNTEAFF

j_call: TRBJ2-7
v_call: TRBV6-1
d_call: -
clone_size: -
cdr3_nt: TGTGCCAGCAGTGAGTTGACAGCCTCCTACGAGCAGTACTTC
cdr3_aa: CASSELTASYEQYF

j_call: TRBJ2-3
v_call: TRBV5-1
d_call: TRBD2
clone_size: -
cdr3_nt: TGCGCCAGCACCGGGACTAGCGGGGGAGATACGCAGTATTTT
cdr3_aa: CASTGTSGGDTQYF

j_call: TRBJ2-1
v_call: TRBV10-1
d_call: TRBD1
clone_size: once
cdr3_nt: TGCGCCAGCAGATCCCCTTTTTGGGACAGTAGCAATGAGCAGTTCTTC
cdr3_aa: CASRSPFWDSSNEQFF

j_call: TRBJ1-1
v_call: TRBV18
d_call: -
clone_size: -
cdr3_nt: TGTGCCAGCTCACCACCGGCGGTGAACACTGAAGCTTTCTTT
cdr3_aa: CASSPPAVNTEAFF

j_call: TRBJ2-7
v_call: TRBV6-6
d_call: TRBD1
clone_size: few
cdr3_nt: TGTGCCAGCTGGACAGGGGCCCGCTACGAGCAGTACTTC
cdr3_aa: CASWTGARYEQYF

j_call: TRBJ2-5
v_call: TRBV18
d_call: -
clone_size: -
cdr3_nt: TGTGCCAGCTCACCCCCGACAAGAGGGACCCAGTACTTC
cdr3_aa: CASSPPTRGTQYF

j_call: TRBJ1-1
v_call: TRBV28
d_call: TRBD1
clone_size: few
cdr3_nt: TGTGCCAGCAGCCCCGGGACAGGGGGTATCACTGAAGCTTTCTTT
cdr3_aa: CASSPGTGGITEAFF

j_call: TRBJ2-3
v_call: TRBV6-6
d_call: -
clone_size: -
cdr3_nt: TGTGCCAGCAGTCAGCCCGGGACCAGCACAGATACGCAGTATTTT
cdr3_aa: CASSQPGTSTDTQYF

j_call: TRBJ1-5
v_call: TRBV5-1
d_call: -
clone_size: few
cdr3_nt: TGCGCCAGCAGCTTGGGGTCCCCTCGGCAGCCCCAGCATTTT
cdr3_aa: CASSLGSPRQPQHF

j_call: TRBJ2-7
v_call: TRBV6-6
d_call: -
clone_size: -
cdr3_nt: TGTGCCAGCAGCCGGCTCGGGCCCTACGAGCAGTACTTC
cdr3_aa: CASSRLGPYEQYF

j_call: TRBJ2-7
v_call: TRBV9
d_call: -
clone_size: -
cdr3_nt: TGTGCCAGCAGCGTAACCTCCGGGACGCTCTACGAGCAGTACTTC
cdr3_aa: CASSVTSGTLYEQYF

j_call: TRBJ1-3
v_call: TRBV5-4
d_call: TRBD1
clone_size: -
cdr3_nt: TGTGCCAGCAGCGAACAGGGGGCGAGGGGAAACACCATATATTTT
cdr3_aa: CASSEQGARGNTIYF

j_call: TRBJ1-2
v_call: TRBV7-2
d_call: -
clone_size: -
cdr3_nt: TGTGCCAGCAGCAAACAGGAAACCTATGGCTACACCTTC
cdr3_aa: CASSKQETYGYTF

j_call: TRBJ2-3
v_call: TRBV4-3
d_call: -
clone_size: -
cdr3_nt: TGCGCCAGCAGCCAAGAGGTCGCCACAGATACGCAGTATTTT
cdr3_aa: CASSQEVATDTQYF

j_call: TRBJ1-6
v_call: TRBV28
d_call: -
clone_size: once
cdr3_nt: TGTGCCAGCAGCCCCGGGGGGGGCTCTTCACCCCTCCACTTT
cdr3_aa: CASSPGGGSSPLHF

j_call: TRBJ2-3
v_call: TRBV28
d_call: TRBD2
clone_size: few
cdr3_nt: TGTGCCAGCAAGGTAGCGGGGGCCACAGATACGCAGTATTTT
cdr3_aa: CASKVAGATDTQYF

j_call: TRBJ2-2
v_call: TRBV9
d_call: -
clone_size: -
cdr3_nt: TGTGCCAGCAGCGGCGACCCCTTCCGAACCGGGGAGCTGTTTTTT
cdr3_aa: CASSGDPFRTGELFF

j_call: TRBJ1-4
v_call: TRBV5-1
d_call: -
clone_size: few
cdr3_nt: TGCGCCAGCAGCTTGGCTGTGCCGCATGAAAAACTGTTTTTT
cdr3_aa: CASSLAVPHEKLFF

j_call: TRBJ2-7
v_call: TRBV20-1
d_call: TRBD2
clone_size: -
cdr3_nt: TGCAGCCTAGCGGAGGCCTACGAGCAGTACTTC
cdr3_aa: CSLAEAYEQYF

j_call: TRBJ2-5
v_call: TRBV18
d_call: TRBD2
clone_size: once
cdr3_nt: TGTGCCAGCTCAGGGACTAGCGGTCAAGAGACCCAGTACTTC
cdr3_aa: CASSGTSGQETQYF

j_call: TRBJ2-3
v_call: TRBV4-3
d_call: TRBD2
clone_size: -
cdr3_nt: TGCGCCAGCAGCCAAGATCTAGCGGGGTTGGATACGCAGTATTTT
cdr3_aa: CASSQDLAGLDTQYF

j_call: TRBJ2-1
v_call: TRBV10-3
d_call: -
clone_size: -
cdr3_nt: TGTGCCATCAGTGAACTGGGCGGTAGGGATGAGCAGTTCTTC
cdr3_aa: CAISELGGRDEQFF

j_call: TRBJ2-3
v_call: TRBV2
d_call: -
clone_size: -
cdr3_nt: TGTGCCAGCAGTGATATGGTTGGGGTTACGCAGTATTTT
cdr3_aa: CASSDMVGVTQYF

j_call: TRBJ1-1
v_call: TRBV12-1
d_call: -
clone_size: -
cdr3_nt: TGTGCCAGCAGCCCCGGACGTACAGGTCGATACACTGAAGCTTTCTTT
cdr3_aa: CASSPGRTGRYTEAFF

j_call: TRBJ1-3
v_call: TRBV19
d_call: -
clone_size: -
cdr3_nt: TGTGCCACCAGGGCACCTGGAAACACCATATATTTT
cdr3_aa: CATRAPGNTIYF

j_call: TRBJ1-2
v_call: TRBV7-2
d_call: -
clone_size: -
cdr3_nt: TGTGCCAGCAGCGCCGACAGGTGGGACTATGGCTACACCTTC
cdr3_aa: CASSADRWDYGYTF

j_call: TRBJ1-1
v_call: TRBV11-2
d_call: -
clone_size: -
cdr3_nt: TGTGCCAGCAGCTTAGAGTGGGGCACCTTGAACACTGAAGCTTTCTTT
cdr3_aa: CASSLEWGTLNTEAFF

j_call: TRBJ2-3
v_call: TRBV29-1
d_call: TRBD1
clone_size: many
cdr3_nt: TGCAGCGTGGCGAGGGGACAGGGGGCGGGCACAGATACGCAGTATTTT
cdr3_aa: CSVARGQGAGTDTQYF

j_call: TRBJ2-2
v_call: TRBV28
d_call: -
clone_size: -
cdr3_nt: TGTGCCAGCAGCAGCGGGTCCTGGGGCACCGGGGAGCTGTTTTTT
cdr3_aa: CASSSGSWGTGELFF

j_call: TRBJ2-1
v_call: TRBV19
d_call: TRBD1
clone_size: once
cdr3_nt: TGTGCCAGCTCCCCCCGGGACAGCTCCTACAATGAGCAGTTCTTC
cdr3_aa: CASSPRDSSYNEQFF

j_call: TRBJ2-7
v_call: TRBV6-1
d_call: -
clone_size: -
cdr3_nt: TGTGCCAGCAGCCTCGGTCAGATCTCCTACGAGCAGTACTTC
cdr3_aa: CASSLGQISYEQYF

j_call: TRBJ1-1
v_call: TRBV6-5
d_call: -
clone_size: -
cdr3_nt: TGTGCCAGCAGTTACTCCTACGACAGCACTGAAGCTTTCTTT
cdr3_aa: CASSYSYDSTEAFF

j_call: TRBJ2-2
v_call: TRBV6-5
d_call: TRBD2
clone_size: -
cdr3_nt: TGTGCCAGCAGACCGGGACTAGGGGCCGGGGAGCTGTTTTTT
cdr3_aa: CASRPGLGAGELFF

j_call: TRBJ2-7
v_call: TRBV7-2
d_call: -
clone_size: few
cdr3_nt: TGTGCCAGCAGCCCCGTAGGGCACTCCTACGAGCAGTACTTC
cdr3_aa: CASSPVGHSYEQYF